These 18 T cell receptor beta chains share one sample of origin, sequenced in a study of post-analysis software for immune sequencing data. Study outcomes and limitations: Among four to six TRBV segments more frequent in patients than controls were TRBV5-6, TRBV5-1 and TRBV20-1.

Each TCR beta cDNA library carried unique molecular identifiers. TCRdb reanalysed the PCR reads using MiXCR and keeps one entry per CDR3 protein. The sample holds hundreds of thousands of distinct CDR3 sequences; approximately 45% are singletons and the top ten take 9.5% to 13%. These receptors have no known antigen. Sequenced input: blood. The receptors were sampled from a girl under 18 with multiple sclerosis.

This rearrangement joins TRBV20-1 to TRBJ2-7; 12 bases line up with TRBD2. The assigned J gene may be wrong: the sequence end matches TRBJ2-5 better. CDR3 size: 15 residues. The germline V gene encodes CDR1 DFQATT and CDR2 SNEGSKA (reference sequence). This CDR3 reads CSAPGLAGLQETQYF. CDR3 DNA: TGCAGTGCTCCGGGACTAGCGGGTTTGCAAGAGACCCAGTACTTC.

This clonotype was observed at least ten times. This chain uses TRBV29-1 with TRBJ1-2, with D tentatively TRBD1 (6 bases). This CDR3 has 15 amino acids. The V and J ends lost 6 bases and 5 bases respectively, with 22 bases between them. Germline CDR1 reads SQVTM; CDR2 reads ANQGSEA. CDR3 bases: TGCAGCGTACATGTACAGGGAGACGCTGGATATGGCTACACCTTC. Amino acid sequence: CSVHVQGDAGYGYTF.

The V and J genes are TRBV7-2 and TRBJ2-3; D may be TRBD1 (6 bases). V was clipped by 1 base and J by 4 bases, with 15 bases between them. The CDR3 consists of 16 residues. Looked up from germline, CDR1 is SGHTA and CDR2 is FQGNSA. The CDR3, as DNA: TGTGCCAGCAGCTTAGAAGTAACAGGGCTCGCAGATACGCAGTATTTT. Amino acid sequence: CASSLEVTGLADTQYF.

The rearrangement links TRBV12-3 or TRBV12-4 to TRBJ2-1, with D possibly being TRBD2 (6 bases). V gave up 1 base and J gave up 6 bases, with 10 bases separating them. The CDR3 sequence is 14 residues long. As DNA, the CDR3 is TGTGCCAGCAGTTTAGTTCTAGCGACCAATGAGCAGTTCTTC. Translation: CASSLVLATNEQFF.

The V gene is TRBV29-1, the J gene TRBJ2-7, with D perhaps matching TRBD1 (7 bases). Trimming shortened V by 1 base and J by 0 bases, and 13 bases separated the two germline ends. Looked up from germline, CDR1 is SQVTM and CDR2 is ANQGSEA. The CDR3 has 15 residues. The CDR3 region is CSVEVTGEASYEQYF. DNA of the CDR3: TGCAGCGTTGAAGTAACAGGGGAGGCCTCCTACGAGCAGTACTTC.

V and J are TRBV6-5 and TRBJ1-2; D possibly corresponds to TRBD1 (6 bases). The CDR3 spans 14 residues. The V gene lost 5 bases and the J gene lost 4 bases, with 14 bases spanning the gap. CDR1 and CDR2 (germline): MNHEY, SVGAGI. CDR3 protein: CASSSQTGIYGYTF. CDR3 DNA: TGTGCCAGCAGTAGTCAGACAGGAATCTATGGCTACACCTTC.

This clonotype was counted only a few times. The junction and the germline gene differ at one end; a read error may be behind it. The chain is built from TRBV27 and TRBJ2-1, with 12 bases that match TRBD2. The CDR3 loop spans 16 amino acids. Germline V gene sequence: CDR1 MNHEY, CDR2 SMNVEV (reference sequence). The CDR3 bases are TGTGCCAGTAGTTCTAGACTAGCGGGAGTTGGAAATGAGCAGTTCTTC. It yields the protein CASSSRLAGVGNEQFF.

This rearrangement joins TRBV4-2 to TRBJ2-7; TRBD2 might be the D (5 bases). CDR3 length: 14 residues. V was pared by 0 bases and J by 3 bases, with 9 bases between. The germline V gene encodes CDR1 LGHNA and CDR2 YNFKEQ. CDR3 coding DNA: TGTGCCAGCAGCCAAGATCAAGGACTCTACGAGCAGTACTTC. This codes for CASSQDQGLYEQYF.

The chain recombines TRBV12-3 or TRBV12-4 with TRBJ2-7; D unclear. The V and J ends lost 3 bases and 5 bases respectively, with 17 bases between them. This CDR3 region has 15 residues. In DNA, the CDR3 is TGTGCCAGCAGTTTCGGGCCACCCCGGAACAACGAGCAGTACTTC. Translation gives CASSFGPPRNNEQYF.

This clonotype turned up a few times. CDR3 nucleotides: TGTGCCATCAGTGAGGGACTTCTTAGCAATCAGCCCCAGCATTTT. Amino acids: CAISEGLLSNQPQHF. The chain joins TRBV10-3 to TRBJ1-5; no reliable D call. From germline, CDR1 is ENHRY and CDR2 SYGVKD. Trimming pared 2 bases from V and 0 bases from J, leaving 8 bases between. The CDR3 length is 15 residues.

The rearrangement joins TRBV10-3 to TRBJ2-7; TRBD2 matches 8 bases. CDR1 and CDR2 from the germline V gene are ENHRY and SYGVKD. V trimming: 0 bases; J trimming: 3 bases; junction bases outside the gene matches: 7. This CDR3 has 16 residues. The CDR3 is CAISESTGGRHYEQYF. CDR3 DNA: TGTGCCATCAGTGAGTCGACTGGCGGGAGGCACTACGAGCAGTACTTC.

The chain combines TRBV7-2 with TRBJ1-1; the D gene is possibly TRBD1 (6 bases). From germline, CDR1 is SGHTA and CDR2 FQGNSA. Trimming took off 5 bases at V and 2 bases at J, with 12 bases between the two ends. The CDR3 has 14 residues. The chain's CDR3 is CASSNRDINTEAFF. CDR3 sequence (DNA): TGTGCCAGCAGCAACCGGGACATTAACACTGAAGCTTTCTTT.

V gene TRBV19 combines with J gene TRBJ1-2; weak D call: TRBD1 (6 bases). The CDR3 has 14 residues. The ends were cut back, 10 bases at V and 1 base at J, with 16 bases in the middle. Germline lookup yields CDR1 LNHDA and CDR2 SQIVND (reference sequence). CDR3 coding DNA: TGTGCCACCAACAGGGACACGAATAACTATGGCTACACCTTC. Translating gives CATNRDTNNYGYTF.

The V and J genes are TRBV7-2 and TRBJ2-5; D may be TRBD2 (6 bases). CDR3 length equals 14 residues. V lost 4 bases to trimming and J lost 5 bases, with 14 bases between them. The germline gives CDR1 SGHTA, CDR2 FQGNSA. CDR3 region: CASSSLASVETQYF. Written as DNA, the CDR3 is TGTGCCAGCAGCTCGCTAGCGAGCGTGGAGACCCAGTACTTC.

V and J are TRBV7-8 and TRBJ2-5; D unclear. The germline V and J ends were trimmed by 1 base and 5 bases, with 11 bases remaining between them. Germline V CDR1 and CDR2: SGHVS, FQNEAQ. The length of the CDR3 is 14 residues. CDR3 sequence reads: CASSLVSSSETQYF. The CDR3, as DNA: TGTGCCAGCAGCTTAGTCAGTTCCAGCGAGACCCAGTACTTC.

The chain recombines TRBV6-1 with TRBJ2-1, with D perhaps matching TRBD2 (6 bases). Germline values: CDR1 MNHNS, CDR2 SASEGT. Trimming cost V 10 bases and J 10 bases, with 17 bases left between them. The CDR3 has 12 amino acids. The DNA for the CDR3 is TGTGCCACAACACCGGGAGTAAAAGAGCAGTTCTTC. It specifies CATTPGVKEQFF.

About this clonotype itself: A junction end diverges from the germline sequence, so it may reflect a read error. The J gene is TRBJ2-6, the V gene TRBV29-1; perhaps TRBD1 as D (5 bases). The CDR3 runs to 15 residues. Germline values: CDR1 SQVTM, CDR2 ANQGSEA. DNA of the CDR3: TGCAGCGTTGGATTCACGAGCTCTGGGGCCAACGTCCCGACTTTC. It yields the protein CSVGFTSSGANVPTF.

This clonotype was seen more than once but under ten times. The chain is built from TRBV11-2 and TRBJ1-5; tentatively, D is TRBD1 (5 bases). V lost 3 bases to trimming and J lost 6 bases, with 9 bases between them. The CDR3 is made up of 13 amino acids. Germline V lookup: CDR1 SGHAT, CDR2 FQNNGV. CDR3 coding DNA: TGTGCCAGCAGCTTGGCTCAGGGTCAGCCCCAGCATTTT. Residues: CASSLAQGQPQHF.